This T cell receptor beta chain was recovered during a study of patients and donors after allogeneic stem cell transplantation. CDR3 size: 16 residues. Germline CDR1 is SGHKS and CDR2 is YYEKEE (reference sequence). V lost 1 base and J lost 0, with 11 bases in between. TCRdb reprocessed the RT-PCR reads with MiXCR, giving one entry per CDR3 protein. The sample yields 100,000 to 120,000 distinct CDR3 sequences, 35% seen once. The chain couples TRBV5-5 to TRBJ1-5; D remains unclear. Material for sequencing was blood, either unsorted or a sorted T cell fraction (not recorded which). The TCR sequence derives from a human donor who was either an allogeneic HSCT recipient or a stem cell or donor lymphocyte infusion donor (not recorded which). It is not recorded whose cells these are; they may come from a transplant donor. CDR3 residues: CASSLFARGSNQPQHF. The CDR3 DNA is TGTGCCAGCAGCTTGTTCGCCAGAGGTAGCAATCAGCCCCAGCATTTT.